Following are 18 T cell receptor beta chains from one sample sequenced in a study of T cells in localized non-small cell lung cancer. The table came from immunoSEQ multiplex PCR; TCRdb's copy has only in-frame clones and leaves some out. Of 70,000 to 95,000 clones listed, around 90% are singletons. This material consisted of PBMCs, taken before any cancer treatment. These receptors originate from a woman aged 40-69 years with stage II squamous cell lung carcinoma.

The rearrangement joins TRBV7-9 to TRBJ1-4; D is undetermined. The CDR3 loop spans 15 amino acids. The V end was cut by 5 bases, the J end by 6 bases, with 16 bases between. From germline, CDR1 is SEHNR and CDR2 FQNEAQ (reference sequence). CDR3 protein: CASSIGLVTDEKLFF. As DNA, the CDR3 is TGTGCCAGCAGCATAGGCCTCGTCACGGATGAAAAACTGTTTTTT.

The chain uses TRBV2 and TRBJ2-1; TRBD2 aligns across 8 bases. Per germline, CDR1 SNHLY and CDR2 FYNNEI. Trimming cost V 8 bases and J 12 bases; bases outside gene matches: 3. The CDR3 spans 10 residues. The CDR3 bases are TGTGCCAGCGGACTAGCTACGCAGTTCTTC. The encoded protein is CASGLATQFF.

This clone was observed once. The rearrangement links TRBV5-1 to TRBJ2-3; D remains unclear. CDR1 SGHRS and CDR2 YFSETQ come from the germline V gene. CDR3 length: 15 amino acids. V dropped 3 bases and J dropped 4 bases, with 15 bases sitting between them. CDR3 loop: CASSSRVPGPDTQYF. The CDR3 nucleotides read TGCGCCAGCAGCTCCCGGGTTCCCGGCCCAGATACGCAGTATTTT.

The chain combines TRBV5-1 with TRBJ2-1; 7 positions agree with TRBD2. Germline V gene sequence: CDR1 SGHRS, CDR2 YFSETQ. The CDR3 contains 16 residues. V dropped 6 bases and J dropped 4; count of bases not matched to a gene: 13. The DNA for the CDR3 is TGCGCCAGCAACCTCCTGAGGGCGGGGGATTACAATGAGCAGTTCTTC. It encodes CASNLLRAGDYNEQFF.

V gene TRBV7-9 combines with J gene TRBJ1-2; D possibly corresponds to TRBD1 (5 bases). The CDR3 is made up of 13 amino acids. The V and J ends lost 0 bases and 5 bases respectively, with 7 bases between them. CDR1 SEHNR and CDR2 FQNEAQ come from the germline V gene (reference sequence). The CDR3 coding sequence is TGTGCCAGCAGCTTAGCGGGGGAATATGGCTACACCTTC. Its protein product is CASSLAGEYGYTF.

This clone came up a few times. The CDR3 bases are TGTGCCAGTAGTATACGGGGGACGGGGGCGGATGGCTACACCTTC. This gives the protein CASSIRGTGADGYTF. The chain employs TRBV19 and TRBJ1-2, with a weak D call TRBD1 (6 bases). The V end lost 2 bases, the J end lost 6 bases, and 16 bases lay between the germline ends. The CDR3 runs 15 residues. The V gene's germline CDR1 is LNHDA and CDR2 SQIVND (reference sequence).

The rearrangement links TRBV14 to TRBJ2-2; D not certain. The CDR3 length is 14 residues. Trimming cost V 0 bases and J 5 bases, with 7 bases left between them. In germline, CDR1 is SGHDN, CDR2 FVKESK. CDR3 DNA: TGTGCCAGCAGCCAAGAGAGCCGTACCGGGGAGCTGTTTTTT. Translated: CASSQESRTGELFF.

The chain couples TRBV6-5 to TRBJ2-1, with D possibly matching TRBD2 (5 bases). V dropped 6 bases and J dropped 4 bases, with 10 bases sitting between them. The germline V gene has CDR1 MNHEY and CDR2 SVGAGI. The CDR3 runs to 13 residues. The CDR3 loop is CASRRGLYNEQFF. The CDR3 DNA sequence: TGTGCCAGCAGACGTGGACTGTACAATGAGCAGTTCTTC.

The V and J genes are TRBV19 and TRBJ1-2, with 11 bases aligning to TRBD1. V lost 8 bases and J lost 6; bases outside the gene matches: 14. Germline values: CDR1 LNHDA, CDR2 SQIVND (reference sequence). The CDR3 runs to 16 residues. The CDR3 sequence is CASSNLRDRGEDGYTF. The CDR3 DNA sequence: TGTGCCAGTTCGAACCTAAGGGACAGGGGGGAGGATGGCTACACCTTC. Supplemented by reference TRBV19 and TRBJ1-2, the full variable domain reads DGGITQSPKYLFRKEGQNVTLSCEQNLNHDAMYWYRQDPGQGLRLIYYSQIVNDFQKGDIAEGYSVSREKKESFPLTVTSAQKNPTAFYLCASSNLRDRGEDGYTFGSGTRLTVV.

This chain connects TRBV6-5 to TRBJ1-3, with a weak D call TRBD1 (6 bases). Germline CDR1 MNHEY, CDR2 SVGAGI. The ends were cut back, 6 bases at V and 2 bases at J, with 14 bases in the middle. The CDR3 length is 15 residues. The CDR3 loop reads CASSQIQGTGNTIYF. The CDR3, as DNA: TGTGCCAGCAGCCAAATCCAGGGGACTGGAAACACCATATATTTT.

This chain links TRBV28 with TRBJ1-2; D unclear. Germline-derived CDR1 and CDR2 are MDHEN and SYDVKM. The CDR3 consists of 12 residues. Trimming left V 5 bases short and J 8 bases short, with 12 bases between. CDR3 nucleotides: TGTGCCAGCAGTCCCCCAACGCTGGGCTACACCTTC. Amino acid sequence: CASSPPTLGYTF.

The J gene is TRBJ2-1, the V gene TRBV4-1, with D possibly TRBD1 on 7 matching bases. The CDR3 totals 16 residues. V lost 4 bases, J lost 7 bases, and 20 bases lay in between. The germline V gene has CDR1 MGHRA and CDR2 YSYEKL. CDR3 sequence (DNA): TGCGCCAGCAGCCCCCCACCAGGGGGGAGTGGGAATGAGCAGTTCTTC. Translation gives CASSPPPGGSGNEQFF.

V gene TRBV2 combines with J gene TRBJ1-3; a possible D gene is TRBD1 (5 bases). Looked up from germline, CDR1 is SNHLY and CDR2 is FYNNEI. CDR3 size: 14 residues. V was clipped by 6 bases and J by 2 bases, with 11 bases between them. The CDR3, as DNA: TGTGCCAGCAGCGGAACGGACACTGGAAACACCATATATTTT. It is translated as CASSGTDTGNTIYF.

The CDR3 region has the DNA TGTGCCAGCAGCGGCTATGGGAACGAGCAGTACTTC. It specifies CASSGYGNEQYF. This chain joins TRBV27 and TRBJ2-7; D is unresolved. CDR3 length equals 12 residues. Germline CDR1 and CDR2: MNHEY and SMNVEV (reference sequence). Trimming took 6 bases from V and 5 from J, leaving 11 bases between them.

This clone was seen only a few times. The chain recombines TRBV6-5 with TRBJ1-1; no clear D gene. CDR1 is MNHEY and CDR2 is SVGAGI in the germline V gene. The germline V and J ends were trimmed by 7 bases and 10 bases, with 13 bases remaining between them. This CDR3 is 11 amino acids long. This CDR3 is CASKIRSLAFF. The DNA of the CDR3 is TGTGCCAGCAAGATCAGGTCGTTAGCTTTCTTT.

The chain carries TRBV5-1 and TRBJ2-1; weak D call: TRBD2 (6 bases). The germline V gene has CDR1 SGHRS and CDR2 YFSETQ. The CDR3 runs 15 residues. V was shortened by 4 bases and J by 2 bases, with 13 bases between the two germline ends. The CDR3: CASSLEGATYNEQFF. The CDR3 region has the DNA TGCGCCAGCAGCCTGGAGGGAGCCACCTACAATGAGCAGTTCTTC. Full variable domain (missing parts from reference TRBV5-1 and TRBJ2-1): KAGVTQTPRYLIKTRGQQVTLSCSPISGHRSVSWYQQTPGQGLQFLFEYFSETQRNKGNFPGRFSGRQFSNSRSEMNVSTLELGDSALYLCASSLEGATYNEQFFGPGTRLTVL.

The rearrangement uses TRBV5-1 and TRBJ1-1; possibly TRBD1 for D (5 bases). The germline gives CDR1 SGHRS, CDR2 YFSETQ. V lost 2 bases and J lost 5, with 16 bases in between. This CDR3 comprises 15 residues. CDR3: CASSFFRVRGTEAFF. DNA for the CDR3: TGCGCCAGCAGCTTCTTTAGGGTACGGGGGACTGAAGCTTTCTTT.

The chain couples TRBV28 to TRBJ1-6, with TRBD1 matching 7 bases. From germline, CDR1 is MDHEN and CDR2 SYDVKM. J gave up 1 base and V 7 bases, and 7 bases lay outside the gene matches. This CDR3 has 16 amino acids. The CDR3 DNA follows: TGTGCCAGCAAACCACCGGGACAGTCCTATAATTCACCCCTCCACTTT. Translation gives CASKPPGQSYNSPLHF.